This T cell receptor beta chain was captured by sequencing in a study of blood T cells in healthy people across ages. About this clonotype: What it binds is not known. A much larger clone sits a single nucleotide away, making a read error possible.

CDR3 length: 14 residues. The germline V gene has CDR1 MNHEY and CDR2 SVGEGT. Study observations and caveats: Aged donors had fewer naive CD4+ cells and lower diversity than long-lived donors. Without sorted subsets, naive and antigen-experienced compartments could not be conclusively compared.

It was with a sample-barcoded 5' primer and a J-beta primer mix that a second PCR of roughly 7 to 12 cycles was run. MiXCR, run by TCRdb on the 5' RACE reads, gives a single entry per CDR3 protein. Counted here are 600,000 or so distinct CDR3 sequences, around half occurring once; the ten biggest clones make up 20% to 25%. Donors were systemically healthy Caucasian individuals from Russia aged 6 to 90 years. Sequenced sample: blood. The chain recombines TRBV6-2 or TRBV6-3 with TRBJ2-1; D might be TRBD2 (5 bases). The end of the DNA aligns better with TRBJ2-7, so the J call may be wrong. The receptor was derived from a man at least 80 years old in good health. The CDR3 sequence is CASSSSDSYNEQYF. In nucleotides, the CDR3 is TGTGCCAGCAGTTCCTCGGACTCCTACAATGAGCAGTACTTC.